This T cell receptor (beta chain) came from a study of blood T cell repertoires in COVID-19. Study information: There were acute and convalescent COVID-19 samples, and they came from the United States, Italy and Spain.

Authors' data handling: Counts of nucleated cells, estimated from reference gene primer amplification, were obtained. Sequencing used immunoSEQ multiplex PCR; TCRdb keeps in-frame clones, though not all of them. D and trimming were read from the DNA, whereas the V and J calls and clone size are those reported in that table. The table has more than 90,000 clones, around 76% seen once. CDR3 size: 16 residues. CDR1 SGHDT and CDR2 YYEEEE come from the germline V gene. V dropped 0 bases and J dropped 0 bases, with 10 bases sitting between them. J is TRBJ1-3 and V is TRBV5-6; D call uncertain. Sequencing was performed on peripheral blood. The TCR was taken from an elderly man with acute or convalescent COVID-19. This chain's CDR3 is CASSLETAYSGNTIYF. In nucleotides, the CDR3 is TGTGCCAGCAGCTTGGAAACAGCCTACTCTGGAAACACCATATATTTT.